One T cell receptor beta chain is described in this entry. This record comes from a study of T cell repertoires in MIS-A myocarditis. There are 11 residues in the CDR3. Germline values: CDR1 SQVTM, CDR2 ANQGSEA. V lost 7 bases to trimming and J lost 2 bases, with 8 bases between them. TCRdb keeps only in-frame clones here, not all; method: immunoSEQ multiplex PCR. In the table there are roughly 6,000 clones, approximately 80% of which are singletons. This rearrangement joins TRBV29-1 to TRBJ1-2; D is undetermined. Sequencing input: interventricular septum heart tissue obtained at autopsy. This clonotype was sampled from a young man with fulminant myocarditis from multisystem inflammatory syndrome in adults (MIS-A) after COVID-19. The CDR3 sequence is CSAGKNYGYTF. The CDR3 DNA sequence: TGCAGCGCCGGCAAGAACTATGGCTACACCTTC.